The T cell receptor beta chain under discussion was sequenced for a study of CD8 T cells in ankylosing spondylitis (dated by TCRdb to the late 2010s). With regard to the full study: To find TCR variants linked to disease, the study profiled T cell receptor beta repertoires in ankylosing spondylitis patients and healthy donors. Samples of peripheral blood were taken, and for ankylosing spondylitis patients, synovial fluid was collected as well. The whole study cohort included 85 to 120 healthy donors and 20 to 30 ankylosing spondylitis patients. General conclusions and limits of the study: Some of the motif variants had been reported before in the synovial fluid and blood of reactive arthritis patients, a finding that suggests common disease-initiation mechanisms. According to the report, matched synovial fluid samples from ankylosing spondylitis patients were significantly enriched for the disease-linked clones. A TCR beta motif of several highly homologous amino acid variants appeared characteristic of blood from ankylosing spondylitis patients. The disease-linked clones had a CD8+ phenotype and were found at relatively low frequencies in peripheral blood.

Instrument on record: Illumina HiSeq 2500. TCR beta libraries were prepared by quantitative 5'-RACE with molecular barcodes. Regarding the original processing steps: Disease-linked TCR variants were identified with a new computational method built on a probabilistic model of VDJ rearrangement. The public reads were quality trimmed at Q25 with fastp and then assembled into clones with MiXCR by TCRdb, keeping productive beta chains. Here each entry gathers all rows of one CDR3 protein and keeps the most common genes and DNA. In this record, the V and J calls reflect TCRdb's handling and not the investigators' own analysis. The sample table lists about 840,000 distinct CDR3 sequences, roughly 10% of them with a count of one. Of the sample, approximately 0.51% falls within the top ten clones. This clonotype has just a few counts. The antigen it binds to is not known. Base-call qualities are not available, and no considerably larger clone is one nucleotide away.

The CDR3 starts with the cysteine, ends with the phenylalanine, and has 15 residues. CDR3 DNA only is kept here, 45 bases in frame from base 1. The junction shows trimming of 5 bases on V and 0 bases on J, and the gene matches do not reach 6 bases of it. As encoded in the germline V gene, CDR1 is SGHTA while CDR2 is FQGNSA. Sequenced: blood, either unsorted or a sorted T cell fraction (not recorded which). The rearranged segments are TRBV7-2 and TRBJ2-7; 8 junctional bases match TRBD1. The receptor comes from a male donor with ankylosing spondylitis. This receptor carries the CDR3 CASSPRTGFSYEQYF. The nucleotides read TGTGCCAGCAGCCCCCGGACAGGGTTCTCCTACGAGCAGTACTTC.